The clone carrying this T cell receptor beta chain was observed a handful of times. The antigen is not known. This sample stems from a study of cytomegalovirus exposure and HLA in healthy donors. The PCR ran on 60 Vbeta and 13 Jbeta primers. Authors' methods: Later reanalysis found tens of millions of unique TCR beta chains, around 9.9 million of them shared. Generated by immunoSEQ multiplex PCR, the TCRdb table keeps only in-frame clones and is missing some. V and J calls and clone size are copied from that table; D and trimming were computed from the DNA. The sample has approximately 190,000 clones; about four fifths are singletons. V shed 0 bases, J shed 10 bases, and the junction held 3 bases outside the gene matches. The germline V gene encodes CDR1 SGHRS and CDR2 YFSETQ. The CDR3 spans 15 residues. Findings of the study overall: Investigators reported approximately 150 TCR beta chains as tied to cytomegalovirus. Some segments of the V type, notably TRBV6-2 and TRBV6-3, were excluded as indistinguishable. Presence/absence results assume similar sequencing depth per donor, which may not hold.

The J gene is TRBJ1-6, the V gene TRBV5-1; TRBD1 matches at 11 bases. The clonotype comes from a woman in her forties or fifties in good health and CMV-seropositive. Sequenced input: PBMCs. The CDR3 DNA follows: TGCGCCAGCAGCTTGGACGGGACAGGGGGATCACCCCTCCACTTT. Translated: CASSLDGTGGSPLHF.